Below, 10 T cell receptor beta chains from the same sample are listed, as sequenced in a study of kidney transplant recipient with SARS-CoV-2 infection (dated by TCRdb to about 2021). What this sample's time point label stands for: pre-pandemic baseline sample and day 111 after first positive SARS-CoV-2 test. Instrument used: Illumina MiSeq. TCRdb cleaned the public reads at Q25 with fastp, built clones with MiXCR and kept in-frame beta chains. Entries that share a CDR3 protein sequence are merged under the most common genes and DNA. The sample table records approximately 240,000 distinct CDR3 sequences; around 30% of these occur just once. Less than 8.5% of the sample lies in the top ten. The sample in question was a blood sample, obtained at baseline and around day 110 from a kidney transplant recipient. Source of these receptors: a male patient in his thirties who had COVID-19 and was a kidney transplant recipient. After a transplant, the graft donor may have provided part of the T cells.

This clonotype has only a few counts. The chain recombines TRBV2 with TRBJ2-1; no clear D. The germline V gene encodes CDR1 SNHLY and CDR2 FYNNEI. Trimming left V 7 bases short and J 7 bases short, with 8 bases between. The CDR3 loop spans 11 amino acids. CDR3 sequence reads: CASKLVNEQFF. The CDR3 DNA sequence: TGTGCCAGCAAGCTGGTAAATGAGCAGTTCTTC.

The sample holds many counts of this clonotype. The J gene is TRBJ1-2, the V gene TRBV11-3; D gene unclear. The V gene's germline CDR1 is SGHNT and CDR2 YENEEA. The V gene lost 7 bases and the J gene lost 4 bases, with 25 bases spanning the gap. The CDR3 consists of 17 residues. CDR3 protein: CASTSWLDLGKTYGYTF. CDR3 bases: TGTGCCAGCACCTCTTGGCTCGATCTCGGAAAGACCTATGGCTACACCTTC.

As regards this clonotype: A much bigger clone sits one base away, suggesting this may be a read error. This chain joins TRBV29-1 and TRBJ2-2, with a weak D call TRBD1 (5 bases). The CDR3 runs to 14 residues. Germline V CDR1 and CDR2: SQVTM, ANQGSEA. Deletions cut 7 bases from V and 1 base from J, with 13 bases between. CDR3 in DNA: TGCAGCGCTGTAGTACAGGAGAACACCGGGGAGCTGTTTTTT. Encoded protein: CSAVVQENTGELFF.

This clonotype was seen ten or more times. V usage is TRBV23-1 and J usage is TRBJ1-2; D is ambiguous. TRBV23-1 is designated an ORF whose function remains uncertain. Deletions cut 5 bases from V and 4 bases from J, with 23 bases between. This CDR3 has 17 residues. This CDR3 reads CASSVLLLRRKTYGYTF. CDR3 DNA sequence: TGCGCCAGCAGTGTTTTGTTGCTACGCAGAAAGACCTATGGCTACACCTTC.

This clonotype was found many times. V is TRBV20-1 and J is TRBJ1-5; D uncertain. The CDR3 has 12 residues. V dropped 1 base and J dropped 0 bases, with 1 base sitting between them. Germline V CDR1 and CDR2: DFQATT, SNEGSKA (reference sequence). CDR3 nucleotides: TGCAGTGCTAGAGTTAGCAATCAGCCCCAGCATTTT. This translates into CSARVSNQPQHF.

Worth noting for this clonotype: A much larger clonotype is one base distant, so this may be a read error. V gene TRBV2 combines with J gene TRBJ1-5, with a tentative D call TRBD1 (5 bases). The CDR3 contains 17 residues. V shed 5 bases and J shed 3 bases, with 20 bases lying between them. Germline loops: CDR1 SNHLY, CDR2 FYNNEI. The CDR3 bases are TGTGCCAGCAGTAAAGGGGTGGGACGGACGATCAATCAGCCCCAGCATTTT. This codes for CASSKGVGRTINQPQHF.

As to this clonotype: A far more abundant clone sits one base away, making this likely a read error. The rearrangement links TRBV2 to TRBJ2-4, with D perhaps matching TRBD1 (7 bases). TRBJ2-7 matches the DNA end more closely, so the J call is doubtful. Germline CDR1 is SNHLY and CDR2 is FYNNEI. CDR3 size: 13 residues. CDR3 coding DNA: TGTGCCAGCGGGGGGACAGATTCTTACGAGCAGTACTTC. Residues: CASGGTDSYEQYF.

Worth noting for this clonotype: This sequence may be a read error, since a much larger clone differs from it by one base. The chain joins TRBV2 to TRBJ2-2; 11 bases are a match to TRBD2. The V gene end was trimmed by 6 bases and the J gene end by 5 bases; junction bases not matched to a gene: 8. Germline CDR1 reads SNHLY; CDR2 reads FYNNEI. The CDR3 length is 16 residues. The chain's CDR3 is CASRGGLAVLTGELFF. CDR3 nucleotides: TGTGCCAGCAGAGGGGGACTAGCGGTCTTAACCGGGGAGCTGTTTTTT.

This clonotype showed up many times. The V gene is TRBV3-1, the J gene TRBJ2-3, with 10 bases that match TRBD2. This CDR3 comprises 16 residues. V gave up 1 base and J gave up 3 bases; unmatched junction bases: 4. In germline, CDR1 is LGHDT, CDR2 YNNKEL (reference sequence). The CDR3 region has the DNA TGTGCCAGCAGCCAAGCTAGCGGGAGTATGACAGATACGCAGTATTTT. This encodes CASSQASGSMTDTQYF.

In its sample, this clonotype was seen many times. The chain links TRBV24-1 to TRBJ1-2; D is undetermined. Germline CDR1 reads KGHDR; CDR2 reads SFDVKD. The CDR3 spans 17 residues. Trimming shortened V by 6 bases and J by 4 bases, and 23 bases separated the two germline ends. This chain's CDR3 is CATSKFVSTRKTYGYTF. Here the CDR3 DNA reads TGTGCCACCAGTAAATTTGTTAGTACCAGAAAGACCTATGGCTACACCTTC.